This T cell receptor beta chain was observed in a study of blood T cell repertoires in COVID-19. Overall study: The United States, Italy and Spain provided the acute and convalescent COVID-19 samples.

Repertoires were generated with immunoSEQ multiplex PCR, while TCRdb's copy carries only in-frame clones and drops some. Here the sample spans about 54,000 clones, approximately 82% being singletons. CDR1 SEHNR and CDR2 FQNEAQ come from the germline V gene (reference sequence). Between the trimmed V and J ends, which lost 3 bases and 8 bases, there was a span of 10 bases. The CDR3 runs to 12 residues. Material: peripheral blood. The source of this sequence is a human donor in a cohort sampled during active COVID-19. The chain carries TRBV7-9 and TRBJ1-1; D may be TRBD1 (6 bases). The CDR3 loop reads CASSLNREEAFF. CDR3 nucleotide sequence: TGTGCCAGCAGCTTGAACAGGGAAGAAGCTTTCTTT.